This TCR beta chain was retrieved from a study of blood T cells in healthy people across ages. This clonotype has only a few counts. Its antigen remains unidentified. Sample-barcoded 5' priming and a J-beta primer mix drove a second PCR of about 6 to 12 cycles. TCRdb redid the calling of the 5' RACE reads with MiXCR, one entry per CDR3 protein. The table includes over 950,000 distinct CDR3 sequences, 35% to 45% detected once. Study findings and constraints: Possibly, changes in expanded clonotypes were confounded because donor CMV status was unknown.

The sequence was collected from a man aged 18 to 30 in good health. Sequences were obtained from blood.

The CDR3 spells CASTYRGPYQETQYF. CDR3 DNA: TGTGCCAGCACCTACAGGGGGCCCTACCAAGAGACCCAGTACTTC. The chain joins TRBV5-6 to TRBJ2-5; 9 bases are a match to TRBD1. The trim removed 6 bases at V and 0 bases at J, leaving 6 bases unmatched. The CDR3 consists of 15 residues. The germline V gene has CDR1 SGHDT and CDR2 YYEEEE.